The next 20 T cell receptor beta chains were all read from a single sample in a study of cytomegalovirus exposure and HLA in healthy donors. 13 Jbeta primers and 60 Vbeta primers were used for the PCR. Profiling relied on immunoSEQ multiplex PCR, and the TCRdb table lists in-frame clones only, not all of them. This table has 65,000 to 85,000 clones, 80% to 90% appearing once. Sequenced input: PBMCs. Source of these receptors: a woman in her twenties or thirties in good health and CMV-seronegative.

V is TRBV13 and J is TRBJ1-4; a possible D gene is TRBD1 (6 bases). CDR3 length: 12 residues. Trimming stripped 6 bases from V and 10 bases from J, with 12 bases between. CDR1 PRHDT and CDR2 FYEKMQ come from the germline V gene (reference sequence). The CDR3 region is CASSPGGGKLFF. The CDR3 bases are TGTGCCAGCAGTCCGGGAGGGGGAAAACTGTTTTTT. The whole variable domain, remainder taken from reference TRBV13 and TRBJ1-4, is AAGVIQSPRHLIKEKRETATLKCYPIPRHDTVYWYQQGPGQDPQFLISFYEKMQSDKGSIPDRFSAQQFSDYHSELNMSSLELGDSALYFCASSPGGGKLFFGSGTQLSVL.

V gene TRBV29-1 combines with J gene TRBJ2-7; 7 nucleotides line up with TRBD2. The CDR3 has 12 residues. The germline V gene has CDR1 SQVTM and CDR2 ANQGSEA. V gave up 4 bases and J gave up 7 bases; unmatched junction bases: 7. The CDR3 DNA reads as TGCAGCGTTGGAGCCGGGAGGAGGGAGCAGTACTTC. Encoded protein: CSVGAGRREQYF.

The chain employs TRBV6-5 and TRBJ1-6, with 9 nucleotides matching TRBD1. The junction had 5 bases not matched to a gene; V was cut back by 7 bases and J by 10 bases. CDR1 is MNHEY and CDR2 is SVGAGI in the germline V gene. CDR3 length: 13 amino acids. The CDR3 protein is CASKGQGLSPLHF. The CDR3 bases are TGTGCCAGCAAGGGACAGGGATTATCACCCCTCCACTTT.

This chain connects TRBV5-1 to TRBJ2-5; possibly TRBD2 for D (5 bases). From germline, CDR1 is SGHRS and CDR2 YFSETQ. Trimming stripped 4 bases from V and 1 base from J, with 17 bases between. The CDR3 is 16 residues long. The DNA of the CDR3 is TGCGCCAGCAGCCCCTCGGGGAGTATGAGCCAAGAGACCCAGTACTTC. Amino acid sequence: CASSPSGSMSQETQYF.

The chain is built from TRBV19 and TRBJ2-7; no clear D. The CDR3 runs to 12 residues. Germline CDR1 LNHDA, CDR2 SQIVND (reference sequence). V lost 3 bases, J lost 5 bases, and 8 bases lay in between. CDR3 bases: TGTGCCAGTAGTATCAGACACGACGAGCAGTACTTC. This encodes CASSIRHDEQYF.

This chain connects TRBV28 to TRBJ2-7; D is possibly TRBD1 (6 bases). This CDR3 contains 16 residues. With 8 bases removed from V and 2 bases from J, the gap between germline ends came to 22 bases. CDR1 MDHEN and CDR2 SYDVKM come from the germline V gene. CDR3: CASSHPGTMKTYEQYF. Written as DNA, the CDR3 is TGTGCCAGCTCCCACCCAGGGACAATGAAAACCTACGAGCAGTACTTC.

The chain carries TRBV6-5 and TRBJ2-7, with D maybe TRBD1 (6 bases). CDR3 length: 14 amino acids. CDR1 is MNHEY, CDR2 SVGAGI, per germline. Trimming removed 2 bases at V and 2 bases at J, with 10 bases between. The CDR3 DNA reads TGTGCCAGCAGTTACGGCAGGGGCCCCTACGAGCAGTACTTC. Translated: CASSYGRGPYEQYF.

The CDR3 region is CASSPGLAGGPSYNEQFF. The CDR3 DNA is TGTGCCAGCAGCCCGGGACTAGCGGGAGGGCCGTCCTACAATGAGCAGTTCTTC. This chain links TRBV7-2 with TRBJ2-1; 16 bases fit TRBD2. The CDR3 is made up of 18 amino acids. J was trimmed by 1 base and V by 5 bases; bases with no gene match: 5. Germline-derived CDR1 and CDR2 are SGHTA and FQGNSA.

V is TRBV27 and J is TRBJ2-7; weak D call: TRBD1 (6 bases). The CDR3 covers 12 residues. Trimming left V 5 bases short and J 4 bases short, with 9 bases between. Germline CDR1 MNHEY, CDR2 SMNVEV (reference sequence). The CDR3 here is CASSLDRYEQYF. The CDR3 nucleotides read TGTGCCAGCAGTCTGGACAGATACGAGCAGTACTTC.

The chain carries TRBV7-9 and TRBJ2-6; TRBD1 agrees at 8 bases. This CDR3 has 15 amino acids. The V gene's germline CDR1 is SEHNR and CDR2 FQNEAQ (reference sequence). The ends lost 3 bases at V and 2 bases at J; junction bases unmatched: 0. The CDR3 nucleotides are TGTGCCAGCAGCTTGACAGGGGCTGGGGCCAACGTCCTGACTTTC. Protein product: CASSLTGAGANVLTF. The complete variable domain, with remaining parts taken from reference TRBV7-9 and TRBJ2-6, reads DTGVSQNPRHKITKRGQNVTFRCDPISEHNRLYWYRQTLGQGPEFLTYFQNEAQLEKSRLLSDRFSAERPKGSFSTLEIQRTEQGDSAMYLCASSLTGAGANVLTFGAGSRLTVL.

The chain employs TRBV18 and TRBJ2-7; 7 positions agree with TRBD1. The CDR3 has 16 amino acids. The germline V gene has CDR1 KGHSH and CDR2 LQKENI. With V trimmed by 5 bases and J by 3 bases, 13 bases remained unmatched. The CDR3, as DNA: TGTGCCAGCTCATTACGACATGGGGACAGATACTACGAGCAGTACTTC. Its protein product is CASSLRHGDRYYEQYF. Combining the CDR3 with reference TRBV18 and TRBJ2-7 gives the whole variable domain NAGVMQNPRHLVRRRGQEARLRCSPMKGHSHVYWYRQLPEEGLKFMVYLQKENIIDESGMPKERFSAEFPKEGPSILRIQQVVRGDSAAYFCASSLRHGDRYYEQYFGPGTRLTVT.

The rearrangement uses TRBV18 and TRBJ1-5, with 7 nucleotides matching TRBD1. Germline V lookup: CDR1 KGHSH, CDR2 LQKENI. The CDR3 is made up of 15 amino acids. Unmatched junction bases numbered 11, after V lost 8 bases and J lost 4 bases. The CDR3 is CASAINHRGNQPQHF. CDR3 nucleotide sequence: TGTGCCAGCGCGATCAATCACAGGGGTAATCAGCCCCAGCATTTT.

The rearrangement links TRBV5-1 to TRBJ1-4; maybe TRBD1 (5 bases). This CDR3 comprises 12 residues. Trimming cost V 7 bases and J 4 bases, with 8 bases left between them. Germline V gene data show CDR1 as SGHRS and CDR2 as YFSETQ. The CDR3 sequence is CASGADNEKLFF. The CDR3 nucleotides are TGCGCCAGCGGGGCAGATAATGAAAAACTGTTTTTT.

The rearrangement joins TRBV6-6 to TRBJ1-5; possibly TRBD1 for D (5 bases). CDR1 is MNHNY and CDR2 is SVGAGI in the germline V gene (reference sequence). Trimming left V 0 bases short and J 5 bases short, with 14 bases between. CDR3 size: 16 residues. The CDR3 sequence is CASSYSLSRVHQPQHF. The CDR3 DNA is TGTGCCAGCAGTTACTCGCTTTCCAGGGTCCATCAGCCCCAGCATTTT.

The chain combines TRBV19 with TRBJ2-5; D perhaps matches TRBD2 (5 bases). This CDR3 comprises 13 residues. Germline values: CDR1 LNHDA, CDR2 SQIVND (reference sequence). V gave up 4 bases and J gave up 5 bases, with 11 bases separating them. The CDR3 region has the DNA TGTGCCAGTAGTACCACTAGTGCCGAGACCCAGTACTTC. Translated, it gives CASSTTSAETQYF.

The CDR3 region has the DNA TGTGCCAGCAGTGGGGGGGAAGAAGCCGGGGAGCTGTTTTTT. Translation gives CASSGGEEAGELFF. The chain employs TRBV6-1 and TRBJ2-2, with D possibly matching TRBD2 (6 bases). V was trimmed by 4 bases and J by 6 bases, leaving 12 bases between them. Germline values: CDR1 MNHNS, CDR2 SASEGT. This CDR3 region has 14 residues.

The chain uses TRBV2 and TRBJ2-4; 10 bases align to TRBD2. From germline, CDR1 is SNHLY and CDR2 FYNNEI. The CDR3 consists of 13 residues. The junction had 10 bases not matched to a gene; V was cut back by 11 bases and J by 9 bases. CDR3 protein: CASKREGPGIQYF. The CDR3 coding sequence is TGTGCCTCCAAGCGGGAGGGTCCGGGCATTCAGTACTTC.

The chain employs TRBV7-3 and TRBJ2-1, with D perhaps matching TRBD2 (5 bases). CDR3 size: 13 residues. Trimming left V 4 bases short and J 8 bases short, with 12 bases between. Germline V gives CDR1 SGHTA, CDR2 FQGTGA. For the CDR3, the DNA is TGTGCCAGCAGCTCGCGGGCCGGCGATGAGCAGTTCTTC. Translated, it gives CASSSRAGDEQFF.

This clone is a singleton in its sample. V gene TRBV5-1 combines with J gene TRBJ2-5, with 9 bases fitting TRBD1. Trimming took 1 base from V and 4 from J; bases not matched to a gene: 2. This CDR3 contains 14 residues. Germline CDR1 is SGHRS and CDR2 is YFSETQ. The DNA for the CDR3 is TGCGCCAGCAGCTTGAACAGGGGGCGAGAGACCCAGTACTTC. Translated, it gives CASSLNRGRETQYF. The complete variable domain, with remaining parts taken from reference TRBV5-1 and TRBJ2-5, reads KAGVTQTPRYLIKTRGQQVTLSCSPISGHRSVSWYQQTPGQGLQFLFEYFSETQRNKGNFPGRFSGRQFSNSRSEMNVSTLELGDSALYLCASSLNRGRETQYFGPGTRLLVL.

This chain connects TRBV5-4 to TRBJ2-4; 10 positions match TRBD1. Trimming took 4 bases from V and 4 from J; bases not matched to a gene: 5. The CDR3 covers 15 residues. Germline CDR1 is SGHNT and CDR2 is YYREEE (reference sequence). CDR3 amino acids: CASSHPGQGKNIQYF. CDR3 bases: TGTGCCAGCAGCCACCCGGGACAGGGGAAAAACATTCAGTACTTC.